Shown below are 17 T cell receptor beta chains from a single sample sequenced in a study of cytomegalovirus exposure and HLA in healthy donors. Primers included in the PCR were 60 Vbeta and 13 Jbeta primers. The method was immunoSEQ multiplex PCR; TCRdb's version includes in-frame clones alone and lacks a portion of them. The sample has roughly 100,000 clones, over 65% seen once; the top ten hold roughly 8.2%. Material: PBMCs. The receptors were gathered from a man aged 40-49 years in good health and CMV-seropositive.

The chain recombines TRBV19 with TRBJ2-5; TRBD2 might be the D (7 bases). The CDR3 totals 14 residues. CDR1 and CDR2 from the germline V gene are LNHDA and SQIVND (reference sequence). V was cut by 5 bases and J by 3 bases, with 13 bases left in between. Here the CDR3 DNA reads TGTGCCAGTAGTCTAGGGGGGGGCGAAGAGACCCAGTACTTC. Translation: CASSLGGGEETQYF.

This clone turned up a few times. The chain joins TRBV7-2 to TRBJ2-2, with 16 bases aligning to TRBD2. Germline-derived CDR1 and CDR2 are SGHTA and FQGNSA. The CDR3 totals 18 residues. The V segment lost 5 bases and the J segment 3 bases; nucleotides outside the gene matches: 6. CDR3 protein: CASSPGTSGGADTGELFF. CDR3 nucleotides: TGTGCCAGCAGCCCAGGGACTAGCGGGGGGGCGGACACCGGGGAGCTGTTTTTT. The complete variable domain, with remaining parts taken from reference TRBV7-2 and TRBJ2-2, reads GAGVSQSPSNKVTEKGKDVELRCDPISGHTALYWYRQSLGQGLEFLIYFQGNSAPDKSGLPSDRFSAERTGGSVSTLTIQRTQQEDSAVYLCASSPGTSGGADTGELFFGEGSRLTVL.

Note on this clone: Germline is not matched at one junction end, which may reflect a read error. The chain has TRBV7-6 and TRBJ2-4; 11 nucleotides line up with TRBD2. Germline CDR1 reads SGHVS; CDR2 reads FNYEAQ. The CDR3 is 20 residues long. CDR3 nucleotide sequence: TGTGCCAGCAGCCCCACAGGGTTCCGGACTAGCGGGCTAGCCAAAAACAGTCAGTACTTC. This codes for CASSPTGFRTSGLAKNSQYF.

The chain carries TRBV9 and TRBJ2-7; 8 bases align to TRBD1. Germline V gene sequence: CDR1 SGDLS, CDR2 YYNGEE. V shed 3 bases, J shed 3 bases, and the junction held 8 bases outside the gene matches. The CDR3 contains 15 residues. CDR3 DNA sequence: TGTGCCAGCAGCGCATATGACAGGGGAGTCTACGAGCAGTACTTC. Translation gives CASSAYDRGVYEQYF.

This clone was seen more than once but under ten times. The chain carries TRBV7-9 and TRBJ2-1, with 9 positions matching TRBD1. Germline V CDR1 and CDR2: SEHNR, FQNEAQ (reference sequence). This CDR3 comprises 16 residues. Unmatched junction bases numbered 13, after V lost 5 bases and J lost 8 bases. The CDR3 sequence: CASSPPAGQGQDEQFF. CDR3 bases: TGTGCCAGCAGCCCCCCGGCGGGACAGGGTCAGGATGAGCAGTTCTTC.

This chain links TRBV14 with TRBJ2-3, with unresolved D. The germline CDR1 and CDR2 sequences are SGHDN and FVKESK. This CDR3 is 14 amino acids long. The V end was cut by 2 bases, the J end by 6 bases, with 12 bases between. CDR3 region: CASSQQNFYDTQYF. The CDR3 coding sequence is TGTGCCAGCAGCCAACAAAACTTTTATGATACGCAGTATTTT.

V and J are TRBV7-2 and TRBJ1-3, with D maybe TRBD1 (6 bases). This CDR3 is built from 17 residues. Trimming stripped 0 bases from V and 0 bases from J, with 12 bases between. Germline-derived CDR1 and CDR2 are SGHTA and FQGNSA. The CDR3 sequence: CASSLARTASSGNTIYF. CDR3 coding DNA: TGTGCCAGCAGCTTAGCTCGGACAGCCAGCTCTGGAAACACCATATATTTT.

The chain joins TRBV30 to TRBJ2-1; 8 bases map to TRBD2. The germline V gene encodes CDR1 GTSNPN and CDR2 SVGIG (reference sequence). The J segment lost 2 bases and the V segment lost 0 bases, leaving 15 bases of the junction unmatched. The CDR3 is 19 residues long. DNA of the CDR3: TGTGCCTGGAGTGTCGGGGTAGCGGGGACGTTCGGCACCTACAATGAGCAGTTCTTC. It codes for CAWSVGVAGTFGTYNEQFF.

The chain couples TRBV27 to TRBJ1-5, with TRBD1 matching over 8 bases. With V trimmed by 5 bases and J by 7 bases, 4 bases remained unmatched. CDR1 and CDR2 (germline): MNHEY, SMNVEV (reference sequence). The CDR3 runs 13 residues. This chain's CDR3 is CASSRTGWQPQHF. DNA for the CDR3: TGTGCCAGCAGTCGGACAGGGTGGCAGCCCCAGCATTTT.

The chain combines TRBV4-3 with TRBJ1-6; 8 bases map to TRBD1. Looked up from germline, CDR1 is LGHNA and CDR2 is YSLEER. CDR3 length equals 16 residues. With 4 bases clipped from V and 9 bases from J, the junction kept 11 bases outside the gene matches. The CDR3 loop reads CASSRRGLPDFSPLHF. The CDR3 nucleotides read TGCGCCAGCAGCCGCAGGGGGCTCCCCGATTTTTCACCCCTCCACTTT.

The CDR3 DNA reads TGTGCCATCAGTGAATCAAAACGGACAGGGGGCGGGGAGACCCAGTACTTC. Protein sequence: CAISESKRTGGGETQYF. This chain joins TRBV10-3 and TRBJ2-5; 11 bases align to TRBD1. Germline assignment: CDR1 ENHRY and CDR2 SYGVKD. The CDR3 has 17 residues. V was pared by 3 bases and J by 5 bases, with 11 bases of the junction left unmatched.

The V call is TRBV5-1, the J call TRBJ2-5; D possibly corresponds to TRBD1 (6 bases). The CDR3 spans 14 residues. V lost 4 bases, J lost 9 bases, and 19 bases lay in between. Germline CDR1 SGHRS, CDR2 YFSETQ. The CDR3: CASSPDSTWAAQYF. For the CDR3, the DNA is TGCGCCAGCAGCCCGGACAGTACCTGGGCGGCCCAGTACTTC.

The rearrangement uses TRBV7-2 and TRBJ2-1; 13 bases match TRBD2. Trimming removed 5 bases from V and 7 bases from J; junction bases left unmatched: 8. There are 16 residues in the CDR3. Germline assignment: CDR1 SGHTA and CDR2 FQGNSA. The CDR3 reads CASSRTSGRAINEQFF. In DNA form, the CDR3 reads TGTGCCAGCAGCCGAACTAGCGGGAGGGCCATTAATGAGCAGTTCTTC.

J is TRBJ2-3 and V is TRBV5-6, with D hard to call. The CDR3 length is 14 residues. Germline V gene sequence: CDR1 SGHDT, CDR2 YYEEEE. V was cut by 5 bases and J by 1 base, with 11 bases left in between. The CDR3, as DNA: TGTGCCAGCAGATCCGATGCGGGCACAGATACGCAGTATTTT. Protein product: CASRSDAGTDTQYF. The entire variable domain, with the rest obtained from reference TRBV5-6 and TRBJ2-3, is as follows: DAGVTQSPTHLIKTRGQQVTLRCSPKSGHDTVSWYQQALGQGPQFIFQYYEEEERQRGNFPDRFSGHQFPNYSSELNVNALLLGDSALYLCASRSDAGTDTQYFGPGTRLTVL.

The V call is TRBV27, the J call TRBJ2-5, with 9 nucleotides matching TRBD2. V was clipped by 6 bases and J by 7 bases; unmatched bases: 12. Germline V lookup: CDR1 MNHEY, CDR2 SMNVEV (reference sequence). The length of the CDR3 is 15 residues. CDR3 DNA: TGTGCCAGCAGCCACGGGCTAGCGGGGATCGGGACCCAGTACTTC. Amino acid sequence: CASSHGLAGIGTQYF.

The chain combines TRBV11-3 with TRBJ2-5, with TRBD2 matching 8 bases. The assigned J gene may be wrong: the sequence end matches TRBJ2-7 better. Germline lookup yields CDR1 SGHNT and CDR2 YENEEA. The CDR3 has 16 residues. The CDR3 loop is CASSLPAGTRSYEQYF. The CDR3 bases are TGTGCCAGCAGCTTACCCGCGGGGACTAGATCCTACGAGCAGTACTTC.

In this sample, this clone turned up a few times. The rearrangement links TRBV4-1 to TRBJ2-7; possible D gene TRBD1, 6 bases. CDR3 length: 16 amino acids. The germline CDR1 and CDR2 sequences are MGHRA and YSYEKL. Between the trimmed V and J ends, which lost 1 base and 3 bases, there was a span of 16 bases. The CDR3 DNA reads TGCGCCAGCAGCCAAGCAGGGGCCCCTCAGCTCTACGAGCAGTACTTC. This sequence encodes CASSQAGAPQLYEQYF.